The 11 T cell receptor beta chains given below trace back to one sample, sequenced in a study of blood T cells in healthy people across ages. A second PCR, run for roughly 7 to 11 cycles, used a sample-barcoded 5' primer plus a J-beta primer mix. TCRdb re-derived calls from the 5' RACE reads in MiXCR, one entry per CDR3 protein. This sample has 980,000 or so distinct CDR3 sequences, with roughly 48% found just once. The sequenced sample consisted of blood. Receptors were obtained from a man younger than 40 in good health.

The chain combines TRBV2 with TRBJ2-7; D remains ambiguous. This CDR3 is built from 12 residues. The V gene lost 8 bases and the J gene lost 1 base, with 9 bases spanning the gap. CDR1 SNHLY and CDR2 FYNNEI come from the germline V gene. The CDR3 protein is CASLSRSYEQYF. CDR3 coding DNA: TGTGCCAGCCTTTCACGGTCCTACGAGCAGTACTTC. The variable domain in full, completed from reference TRBV2 and TRBJ2-7, reads EPEVTQTPSHQVTQMGQEVILRCVPISNHLYFYWYRQILGQKVEFLVSFYNNEISEKSEIFDDQFSVERPDGSNFTLKIRSTKLEDSAMYFCASLSRSYEQYFGPGTRLTVT.

The chain uses TRBV6-5 and TRBJ2-7, with a tentative D call TRBD1 (6 bases). The CDR3 loop spans 14 amino acids. V was trimmed by 6 bases and J by 3 bases, leaving 15 bases between them. CDR1 MNHEY and CDR2 SVGAGI come from the germline V gene. CDR3 coding DNA: TGTGCCAGCAGCCCCTCAGGGGCGGTCTACGAGCAGTACTTC. This gives the protein CASSPSGAVYEQYF.

J is TRBJ2-7 and V is TRBV20-1, with D possibly matching TRBD2 (6 bases). Between the trimmed V and J ends, which lost 3 bases and 4 bases, there was a span of 19 bases. This CDR3 is built from 15 residues. From germline, CDR1 is DFQATT and CDR2 SNEGSKA (reference sequence). The CDR3 coding sequence is TGCAGTGCTAGTGACGGGAGTAGGTTGGCGTACGAGCAGTACTTC. Protein product: CSASDGSRLAYEQYF.

As for this clonotype: A much larger clone differs by one base, so this may be a read error. The genes are TRBV5-1 and TRBJ2-4, with D perhaps TRBD1 (5 bases). The DNA matches TRBJ2-5 better at its end, which makes the J call doubtful. This CDR3 has 15 amino acids. The germline V gene encodes CDR1 SGHRS and CDR2 YFSETQ. The CDR3 protein is CASSLGSGPGQTQYF. CDR3 sequence (DNA): TGCGCCAGCAGCTTGGGATCAGGGCCGGGCCAGACCCAGTACTTC.

The chain combines TRBV2 with TRBJ2-7; perhaps TRBD2 as D (5 bases). V was shortened by 3 bases and J by 6 bases, with 18 bases between the two germline ends. CDR3 length: 15 amino acids. From germline, CDR1 is SNHLY and CDR2 FYNNEI. The CDR3, as DNA: TGTGCCAGCAGTGAGGGGAGCAGTGGTGTACTCGAGCAGTACTTC. It yields the protein CASSEGSSGVLEQYF.

V and J are TRBV25-1 and TRBJ1-1; D remains unclear. Germline CDR1 MGHDK, CDR2 SYGVNS. Trimming left V 4 bases short and J 3 bases short, with 12 bases between. This CDR3 has 14 amino acids. In DNA form, the CDR3 reads TGTGCCAGCAGTGGCGACGGCCCATACACTGAAGCTTTCTTT. Its translation: CASSGDGPYTEAFF.

The chain combines TRBV7-6 with TRBJ2-5; the D is unclear. This CDR3 is 15 amino acids long. The V end lost 3 bases, the J end lost 2 bases, and 13 bases lay between the germline ends. Germline values: CDR1 SGHVS, CDR2 FNYEAQ. CDR3 sequence: CASSFRVLTQETQYF. DNA for the CDR3: TGTGCCAGCAGCTTTCGCGTACTAACTCAAGAGACCCAGTACTTC.

A note on this clonotype: Compared with germline, one end of the junction differs, possibly owing to a read error. The rearrangement links TRBV20-1 to TRBJ2-7, with a tentative D call TRBD2 (6 bases). CDR3 size: 16 residues. The V gene's germline CDR1 is DFQATT and CDR2 SNEGSKA (reference sequence). As DNA, the CDR3 is TGCAGTGCTAGAGATGGGGGAGGCTACCCCTCCTACGGGCAGTACTTC. Translation gives CSARDGGGYPSYGQYF.

This chain uses TRBV20-1 with TRBJ2-5; D uncertain. Germline values: CDR1 DFQATT, CDR2 SNEGSKA (reference sequence). The CDR3 loop spans 14 amino acids. Trimming shortened V by 1 base and J by 0 bases, and 9 bases separated the two germline ends. The CDR3 is CSARGWADQETQYF. As DNA, the CDR3 is TGCAGTGCTAGAGGGTGGGCGGACCAAGAGACCCAGTACTTC.

The sample holds a few counts of this clonotype. The gene calls are TRBV7-9 and TRBJ1-1; tentative D call: TRBD1 (5 bases). The CDR3 contains 14 residues. Between the trimmed V and J ends, which lost 1 base and 1 base, there was a span of 7 bases. CDR1 SEHNR and CDR2 FQNEAQ come from the germline V gene (reference sequence). CDR3 sequence reads: CASSLEQENTEAFF. CDR3 in DNA: TGTGCCAGCAGCTTAGAACAGGAGAACACTGAAGCTTTCTTT.

The chain employs TRBV20-1 and TRBJ2-3; TRBD2 matches at 7 bases. CDR1 and CDR2 from the germline V gene are DFQATT and SNEGSKA (reference sequence). Germline trimming cut 6 bases from V and 1 base from J; bases unmatched to any gene: 7. The CDR3 is 14 residues long. The CDR3 DNA reads TGCAGTGCCGTCCCTAGCGGACGCACAGATACGCAGTATTTT. Amino acids: CSAVPSGRTDTQYF.